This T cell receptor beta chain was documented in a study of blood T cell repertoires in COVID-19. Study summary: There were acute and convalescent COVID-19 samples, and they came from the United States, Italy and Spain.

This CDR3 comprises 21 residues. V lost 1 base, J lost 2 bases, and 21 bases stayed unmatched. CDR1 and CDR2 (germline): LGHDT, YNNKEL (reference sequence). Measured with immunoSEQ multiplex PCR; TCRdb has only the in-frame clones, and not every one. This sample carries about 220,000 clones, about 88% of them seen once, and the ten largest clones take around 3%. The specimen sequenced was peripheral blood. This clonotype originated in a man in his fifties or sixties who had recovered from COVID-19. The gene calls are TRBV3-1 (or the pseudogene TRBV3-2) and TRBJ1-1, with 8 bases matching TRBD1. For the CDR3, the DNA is TGTGCCAGCAGCCAAGTCCAGGGGGCGCAGGTGCCGGAAGACTCAAACACTGAAGCTTTCTTT. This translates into CASSQVQGAQVPEDSNTEAFF.